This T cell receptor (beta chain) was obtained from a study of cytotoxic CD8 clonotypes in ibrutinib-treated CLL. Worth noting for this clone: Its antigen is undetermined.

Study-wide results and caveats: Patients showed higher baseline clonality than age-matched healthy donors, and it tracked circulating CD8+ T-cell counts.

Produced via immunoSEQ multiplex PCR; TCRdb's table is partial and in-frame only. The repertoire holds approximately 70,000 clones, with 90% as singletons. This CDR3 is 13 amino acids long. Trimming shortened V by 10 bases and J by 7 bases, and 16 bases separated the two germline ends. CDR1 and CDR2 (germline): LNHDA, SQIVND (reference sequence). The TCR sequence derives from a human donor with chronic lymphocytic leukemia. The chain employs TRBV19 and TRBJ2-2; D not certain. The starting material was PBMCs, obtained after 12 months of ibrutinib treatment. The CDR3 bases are TGTGCCACCTGCAGCTTGGGTCTCGGGGAGCTGTTTTTT. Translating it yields CATCSLGLGELFF.